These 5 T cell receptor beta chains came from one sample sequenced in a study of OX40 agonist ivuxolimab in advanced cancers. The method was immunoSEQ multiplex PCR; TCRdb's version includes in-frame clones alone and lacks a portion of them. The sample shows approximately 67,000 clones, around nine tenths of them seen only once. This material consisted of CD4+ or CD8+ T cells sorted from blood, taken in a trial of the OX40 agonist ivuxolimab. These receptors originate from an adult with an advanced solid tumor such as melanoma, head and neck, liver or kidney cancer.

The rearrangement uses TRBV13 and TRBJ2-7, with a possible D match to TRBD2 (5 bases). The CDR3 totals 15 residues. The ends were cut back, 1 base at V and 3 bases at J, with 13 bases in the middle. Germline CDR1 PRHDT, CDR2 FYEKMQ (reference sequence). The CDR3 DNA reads TGTGCCAGCAGCTTAGAAACTTTCGGGGACTACGAGCAGTACTTC. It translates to CASSLETFGDYEQYF.

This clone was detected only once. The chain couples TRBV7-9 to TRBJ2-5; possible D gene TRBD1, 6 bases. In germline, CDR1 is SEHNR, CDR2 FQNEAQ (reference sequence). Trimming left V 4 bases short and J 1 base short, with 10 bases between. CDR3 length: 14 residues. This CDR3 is CASSYTGPQETQYF. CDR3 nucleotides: TGTGCCAGCAGCTACACAGGGCCCCAAGAGACCCAGTACTTC.

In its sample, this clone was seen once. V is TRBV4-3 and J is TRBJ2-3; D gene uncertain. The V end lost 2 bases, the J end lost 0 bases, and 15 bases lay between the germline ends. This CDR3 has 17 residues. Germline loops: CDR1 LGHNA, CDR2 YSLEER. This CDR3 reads CASSQRTLYSSTDTQYF. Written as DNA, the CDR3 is TGCGCCAGCAGCCAAAGAACACTCTACTCTAGCACAGATACGCAGTATTTT.

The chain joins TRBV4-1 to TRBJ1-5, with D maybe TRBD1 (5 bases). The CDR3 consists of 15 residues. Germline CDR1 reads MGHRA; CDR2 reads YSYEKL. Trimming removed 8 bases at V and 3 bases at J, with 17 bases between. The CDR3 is CASSWTDTPNQPQHF. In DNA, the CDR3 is TGCGCCAGCTCTTGGACGGACACCCCCAATCAGCCCCAGCATTTT.

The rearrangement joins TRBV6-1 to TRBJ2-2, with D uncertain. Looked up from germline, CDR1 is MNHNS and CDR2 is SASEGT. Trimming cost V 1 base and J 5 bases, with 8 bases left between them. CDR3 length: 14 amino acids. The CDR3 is CASSEGVWTGELFF. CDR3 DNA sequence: TGTGCCAGCAGTGAAGGGGTGTGGACCGGGGAGCTGTTTTTT.